A single sample is the source of the 2 T cell receptor beta chains below, sequenced in a study of tissue T cells after allogeneic stem cell transplantation. Stated time point: mouse harvest day 14 after allogeneic transplant. The graft held 10^6 splenic CD5+ T cells and 10^7 T-cell-depleted bone marrow cells. Here immunoSEQ multiplex PCR was the method, and the copy in TCRdb shows in-frame clones only, minus some. The table lists under 600 clones, about 50% of them singletons. Sequences were obtained from blood. These receptor sequences come from a female BALB/c mouse given C57BL/6 T cells with graft-versus-host disease after an allogeneic hematopoietic cell transplant.

This clone was found a few times. Mouse gene names and germline throughout. With the read ending 1 residue before the CDR3 end, the germline J gene is used to fill in that end. The chain links TRBV13-1 to TRBJ2-7; D gene uncertain. This CDR3 is 14 amino acids long. Looked up from germline, CDR1 is NSHNY and CDR2 is SYGAGN. Trimming took 4 bases from V and 0 from J, leaving 11 bases between them. This CDR3 is CASSRGGNSYEQYF. CDR3 DNA, as far as it was read: TGTGCCAGCAGTCGGGGAGGGAACTCCTATGAACAGTAC.

With respect to this clone: Gene names are mouse gene names. The CDR3 end lies 1 residue beyond the end of the read and is filled in from the germline J gene. V is TRBV26 and J is TRBJ1-1, with a possible D match to TRBD1 (6 bases). CDR3 length equals 15 residues. Trimming removed 3 bases at V and 1 base at J, with 12 bases between. From germline, CDR1 is KGHPV and CDR2 FQNQEV (reference sequence). Incomplete CDR3 DNA: TGTGCCAGCAGTCTAGGCCAGGGGAGAAACACAGAAGTCTTC. Residues: CASSLGQGRNTEVF. The full CDR3 is CASSLGQGRNTEVFF. Complete variable domain (other parts from reference TRBV26 and TRBJ1-1): NSKVIQTPRYLVKGQGQKAKMRCIPEKGHPVVFWYQQNKNNEFKFLINFQNQEVLQQIDMTEKRFSAECPSNSPCSLEIQSSEAGDSALYLCASSLGQGRNTEVFFGKGTRLTVV.